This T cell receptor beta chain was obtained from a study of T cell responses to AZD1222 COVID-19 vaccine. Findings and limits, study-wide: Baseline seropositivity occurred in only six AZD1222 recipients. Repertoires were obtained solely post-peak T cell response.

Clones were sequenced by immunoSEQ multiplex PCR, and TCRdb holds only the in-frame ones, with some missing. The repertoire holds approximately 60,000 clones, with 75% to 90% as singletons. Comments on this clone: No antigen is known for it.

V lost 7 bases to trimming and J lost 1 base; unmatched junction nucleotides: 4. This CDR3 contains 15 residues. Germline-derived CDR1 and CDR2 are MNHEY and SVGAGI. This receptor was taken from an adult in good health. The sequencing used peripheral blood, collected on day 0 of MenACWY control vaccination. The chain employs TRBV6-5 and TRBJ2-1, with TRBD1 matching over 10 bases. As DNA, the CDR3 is TGTGCCAGCAAACCGGGACAGGGGTCCTACAATGAGCAGTTCTTC. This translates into CASKPGQGSYNEQFF.